The next 17 T cell receptor beta chains were all read from a single sample in a study of monozygotic twins with inflammatory bowel disease (dated by TCRdb to the late 2010s). The protocol used for the library was 5' RACE. The run used an Illumina HiSeq 2500. Through TCRdb reprocessing, the reads give one entry per CDR3 protein sequence; DNA is omitted. The table for this sample records over 100,000 distinct CDR3 sequences. Clones ranked in the top ten supply over 10% of the sample. Sequences were obtained from blood. These TCRs come from a human donor with ulcerative colitis or Crohn's disease, or a healthy co-twin of an affected twin (not recorded which).

The chain combines TRBV11-2 with TRBJ2-1; TCRdb designates TRBD2, a call that cannot be tested without DNA. This CDR3 has 16 residues. Germline assignment: CDR1 SGHAT and CDR2 FQNNGV. Here the CDR3 reads CASSFFVSGAYNEQFF.

The chain has TRBV12-3 or TRBV12-4 and TRBJ1-5; TCRdb indicates TRBD1, and absent DNA this call remains unverified. This CDR3 is built from 14 residues. CDR3 sequence reads: CASSADRNNQPQHF.

The chain carries TRBV12-3 or TRBV12-4 and TRBJ1-5; the D call of TRBD1 rests on TCRdb alone, since no DNA is present to check it. The CDR3 length is 14 residues. The CDR3 spells CASSLRTGGQPQHF.

The chain combines TRBV10-3 with TRBJ1-2; TCRdb's assignment of TRBD1 cannot be checked, as there is no DNA. The germline V gene has CDR1 ENHRY and CDR2 SYGVKD. CDR3 length equals 14 residues. CDR3 protein: CATSHQRGDYGYTF.

The rearrangement uses TRBV12-3 or TRBV12-4 and TRBJ2-1. The CDR3 sequence is 13 residues long. The CDR3 sequence: CASSLGERGEQFF.

V usage is TRBV18 and J usage is TRBJ1-6. CDR1 is KGHSH and CDR2 is LQKENI in the germline V gene. This CDR3 comprises 15 residues. CDR3 amino acids: CASSPAGGSGSPLHF.

J is TRBJ2-1 and V is TRBV7-2; TCRdb's D call of TRBD2 is untestable without DNA. The CDR3 has 15 residues. Germline CDR1 SGHTA, CDR2 FQGNSA. The CDR3 loop reads CASARSGRGYNEQFF.

The chain recombines TRBV9 with TRBJ2-5; TCRdb proposes TRBD1, but this gene call is untestable without DNA. Germline assignment: CDR1 SGDLS and CDR2 YYNGEE. The CDR3 totals 14 residues. This CDR3 reads CASNPTGAQETQYF.

The V call is TRBV12-3 or TRBV12-4, the J call TRBJ2-3; absent DNA, TCRdb's TRBD1 call cannot be checked. The CDR3 sequence is 14 residues long. The CDR3 spells CASSHPPRGDTQYF.

The chain has TRBV7-9 and TRBJ1-3. Looked up from germline, CDR1 is SEHNR and CDR2 is FQNEAQ (reference sequence). The CDR3 length is 14 residues. Here the CDR3 reads CASSPGISGNTIYF.

J is TRBJ2-2 and V is TRBV10-3. The germline CDR1 and CDR2 sequences are ENHRY and SYGVKD. The CDR3 loop spans 14 amino acids. CDR3 in amino acids: CAISERTSTGELFF.

The chain uses TRBV4-1 and TRBJ2-7; TCRdb returns TRBD1, unconfirmable since there is no DNA. The CDR3 covers 15 residues. The germline V gene has CDR1 MGHRA and CDR2 YSYEKL. The chain's CDR3 is CASSQVQGGVYEQYF.

The rearrangement uses TRBV10-3 and TRBJ2-3; TCRdb names TRBD2, which stays unverified in the absence of DNA. Germline CDR1 is ENHRY and CDR2 is SYGVKD. This CDR3 is 14 amino acids long. The CDR3 loop reads CAISEASGTDTQYF.

The CDR3 protein is CASSLGQIETQYF. V and J are TRBV5-1 and TRBJ2-5; no DNA is available, so the TRBD1 call from TCRdb remains unchecked. CDR1 and CDR2 from the germline V gene are SGHRS and YFSETQ. This CDR3 is 13 amino acids long. Together with reference TRBV5-1 and TRBJ2-5, the CDR3 gives the full variable domain: KAGVTQTPRYLIKTRGQQVTLSCSPISGHRSVSWYQQTPGQGLQFLFEYFSETQRNKGNFPGRFSGRQFSNSRSEMNVSTLELGDSALYLCASSLGQIETQYFGPGTRLLVL.

V and J are TRBV6-1 and TRBJ2-2; lacking DNA, the TRBD1 call made by TCRdb goes unchecked. CDR3 size: 16 residues. CDR1 and CDR2 (germline): MNHNS, SASEGT. The CDR3 sequence is CASSLGTGREEGELFF.

This chain joins TRBV7-2 and TRBJ1-3. This CDR3 comprises 15 residues. CDR1 SGHTA and CDR2 FQGNSA come from the germline V gene. The CDR3 loop reads CASSLVGSSGNTIYF. Full variable domain (missing parts from reference TRBV7-2 and TRBJ1-3): GAGVSQSPSNKVTEKGKDVELRCDPISGHTALYWYRQSLGQGLEFLIYFQGNSAPDKSGLPSDRFSAERTGGSVSTLTIQRTQQEDSAVYLCASSLVGSSGNTIYFGEGSWLTVV.

The chain has TRBV19 and TRBJ2-3. This CDR3 has 13 amino acids. CDR1 is LNHDA and CDR2 is SQIVND in the germline V gene (reference sequence). Here the CDR3 reads CASSIGGTDTQYF. The full variable domain, in which reference TRBV19 and TRBJ2-3 provide the parts outside the CDR3, is DGGITQSPKYLFRKEGQNVTLSCEQNLNHDAMYWYRQDPGQGLRLIYYSQIVNDFQKGDIAEGYSVSREKKESFPLTVTSAQKNPTAFYLCASSIGGTDTQYFGPGTRLTVL.